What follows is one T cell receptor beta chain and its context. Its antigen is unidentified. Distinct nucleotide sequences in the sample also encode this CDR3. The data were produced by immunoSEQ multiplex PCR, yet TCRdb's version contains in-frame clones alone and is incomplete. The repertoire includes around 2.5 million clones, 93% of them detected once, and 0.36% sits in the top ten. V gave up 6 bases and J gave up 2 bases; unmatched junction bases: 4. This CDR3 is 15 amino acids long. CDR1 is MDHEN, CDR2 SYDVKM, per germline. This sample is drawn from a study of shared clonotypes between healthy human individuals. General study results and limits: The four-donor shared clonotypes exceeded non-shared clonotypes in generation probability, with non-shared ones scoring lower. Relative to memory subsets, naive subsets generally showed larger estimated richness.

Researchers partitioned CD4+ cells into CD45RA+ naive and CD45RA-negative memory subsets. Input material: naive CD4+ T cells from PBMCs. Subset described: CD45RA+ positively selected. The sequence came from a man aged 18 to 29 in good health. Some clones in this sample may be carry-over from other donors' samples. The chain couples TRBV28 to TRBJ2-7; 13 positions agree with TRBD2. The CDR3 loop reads CASSRGLAGAYEQYF. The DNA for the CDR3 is TGTGCCAGCAGCCGAGGACTAGCGGGAGCCTACGAGCAGTACTTC.